A selection of T cell receptor beta chains follows, all from one sample in a study of blood T cell repertoires in COVID-19. Using immunoSEQ multiplex PCR, the repertoire was profiled, and TCRdb retains in-frame clones only, with some absent. The sample lists 150,000 to 200,000 clones; approximately 82% were seen once. The sequenced sample was PBMCs or T cells enriched from blood (not recorded which). These receptors all stem from a woman aged 60-70 years with acute COVID-19. The CDR3 runs from the conserved cysteine through the conserved F or W. The order of the fields is V gene, D gene, clone size, J gene, CDR3 DNA, CDR3 protein. A D gene is named only where the DNA matches it firmly. Rows give clone size only sometimes, using once, few, many, or a class for an expanded clone.

>TRBV11-2|TRBD2|NA|TRBJ2-1
TGTGCCAGCAGCTCCCAATCCGGGACTAGCGGTCGCAGGAATGAGCAGTTCTTC
CASSSQSGTSGRRNEQFF
>TRBV4-1|TRBD2|NA|TRBJ2-7
TGCGCCAGCAGCCAAGATCAATGGAGAAGCGGGAGGGCCTGGGGGGAGCAGTACTTC
CASSQDQWRSGRAWGEQYF
>TRBV4-2|NA|NA|TRBJ2-7
TGTGCCAGCAGCCACGGGGGTGGTTACTCCGTCTACGAGCAGTACTTC
CASSHGGGYSVYEQYF
>TRBV6-2/TRBV6-3|NA|NA|TRBJ1-2
TGTGCCAGCAGTTACTCCGGGTATGGCTACACCTTC
CASSYSGYGYTF
>TRBV30|NA|once|TRBJ1-1
TGTGCCTGGAGCCCAGGGAACACTGAAGCTTTCTTT
CAWSPGNTEAFF
>TRBV29-1|NA|few|TRBJ1-1
TGCAGCGCCGTGACAGGTATCACTGAAGCTTTCTTT
CSAVTGITEAFF
>TRBV19|TRBD1|NA|TRBJ2-2
TGTGCCAGTAGTGTGGACAGGGCGAACACCGGGGAGCTGTTTTTT
CASSVDRANTGELFF
>TRBV19|TRBD1|NA|TRBJ2-3
TGTGCCATCGGGACAGGGAGGCAGTATTTT
CAIGTGRQYF
>TRBV18|NA|NA|TRBJ2-2
TGTGCCAGCGCCCAAAGGGGGAGCGTGAACACCGGGGAGCTGTTTTTT
CASAQRGSVNTGELFF
>TRBV9|TRBD2|NA|TRBJ2-1
TGTGCCAGCAGCGTAGTAAGCGGGGGGGCCTTTGAGCAGTTCTTC
CASSVVSGGAFEQFF
>TRBV5-1|TRBD1|NA|TRBJ1-1
TGCGCCAGCGCGGTGGACGGACAGGGTAGACCAGCTTTCTTT
CASAVDGQGRPAFF
>TRBV19|TRBD1|NA|TRBJ2-3
TGTGCCAGTAGGTCACAGGGGGCTCTATTCACAGATACGCAGTATTTT
CASRSQGALFTDTQYF
>TRBV5-6|TRBD1|NA|TRBJ1-1
TGTGCCAGCAGCTTGGTGCGGACAGGAGGGACTGAAGCTTTCTTT
CASSLVRTGGTEAFF
>TRBV10-3|NA|NA|TRBJ2-3
TGTGCCATCAGTGGCCCCGAACAGCCTCCTAGCACAGATACGCAGTATTTT
CAISGPEQPPSTDTQYF
>TRBV14|NA|few|TRBJ1-1
TGTGCCAGCAGCCAAGATAAGACTCCAGGGTTGAACACTGAAGCTTTCTTT
CASSQDKTPGLNTEAFF
>TRBV27|NA|NA|TRBJ1-1
TGTGCCAGCAGTTGGGCAGGGGACACTGAAGCTTTCTTT
CASSWAGDTEAFF
>TRBV5-1|NA|NA|TRBJ1-4
TGCGCCAGCAGAATTAGCGGAACTAATGAAAAACTGTTTTTT
CASRISGTNEKLFF
>TRBV30|NA|NA|TRBJ2-3
TGTGCCTGGAGTGTATTTCAAGGACAGCCAGGCCCAGATACGCAGTATTTT
CAWSVFQGQPGPDTQYF
>TRBV5-1|TRBD2|NA|TRBJ2-3
TGCGCCAGCAGCTCGCTAGCGGGGGGGCTTTTGACAGATACGCAGTATTTT
CASSSLAGGLLTDTQYF
>TRBV5-1|NA|NA|TRBJ1-5
TGCGCCAGCAGCTTCAACGGGAATCAGCCCCAGCATTTT
CASSFNGNQPQHF
>TRBV5-1|NA|NA|TRBJ1-4
TGCGCCAGCAGCCCCTCGGGGGGCAGAGAAAAACTGTTTTTT
CASSPSGGREKLFF
>TRBV9|TRBD2|NA|TRBJ2-5
TGTGCCAGCACCGGACTAGCGGCGGAGACCCAGTACTTC
CASTGLAAETQYF
>TRBV7-9|TRBD1|NA|TRBJ1-1
TGTGCCAGCAGCGTACAGGGGGCTGGCACTGAAGCTTTCTTT
CASSVQGAGTEAFF
>TRBV5-5|NA|many|TRBJ2-3
TGTGCCAGCAGCTTGGTGGCGGGGACTACGCAGTATTTT
CASSLVAGTTQYF
>TRBV5-6|NA|NA|TRBJ1-2
TGTGCCAGCAGCTTGGGATTGTTGGACATCGCCTTCCTCTATGGCTACACCTTC
CASSLGLLDIAFLYGYTF
>TRBV9|TRBD2|NA|TRBJ2-1
TGTGCCAGCAGTGTTCAGGCGGGGGGATACAATGAGCAGTTCTTC
CASSVQAGGYNEQFF
>TRBV3-1/TRBV3-2|TRBD2|NA|TRBJ2-5
TGTGCCAGCAGCTACACTAGCGGGGGGGAGAACGAGACCCAGTACTTC
CASSYTSGGENETQYF
>TRBV9|TRBD2|NA|TRBJ2-1
TGTGCCAGCAGCGTATCCGGGACTAGCGGGTCAGATGAGCAGTTCTTC
CASSVSGTSGSDEQFF
>TRBV6-5|TRBD2|NA|TRBJ2-3
TGTGCCAGCAGTTACGGCTTAGCGGGGTTCACAGATACGCAGTATTTT
CASSYGLAGFTDTQYF
>TRBV3-1/TRBV3-2|NA|NA|TRBJ2-1
TGTGCCAGCAGCCAAGTCACAGGGTCGTACAATGAGCAGTTCTTC
CASSQVTGSYNEQFF
>TRBV11-3|NA|NA|TRBJ2-3
TGTGCCAGCAGCCCCTCGTCCGGGTTTATTAGCACAGATACGCAGTATTTT
CASSPSSGFISTDTQYF
>TRBV18|TRBD1|few|TRBJ2-7
TGTGCCAGCTCACCGGGACAGGGGAACGTATACGAGCAGTACTTC
CASSPGQGNVYEQYF
>TRBV19|TRBD1|NA|TRBJ1-1
TGTGCCAGTAGGGACAGGGCGAACACTGAAGCTTTCTTT
CASRDRANTEAFF
>TRBV29-1|NA|NA|TRBJ1-6
TGCAGCGCTAAAATCGAGAGCTCCTATAATTCACCCCTCCACTTT
CSAKIESSYNSPLHF
>TRBV15|NA|NA|TRBJ1-6
TGTGCCACCAGCAGAGCCCCAGGAGGTAATTCACCCCTCCACTTT
CATSRAPGGNSPLHF
>TRBV11-2|NA|NA|TRBJ1-4
TGTGCCAGCTCTCCGGGGTCCACAGGGAATGAAAAACTGTTTTTT
CASSPGSTGNEKLFF
>TRBV5-8|TRBD1|NA|TRBJ1-4
TGTGCCAGCGGCCCCCGGGACAGGGTATTAGGCGGTGAAAAACTGTTTTTT
CASGPRDRVLGGEKLFF
>TRBV5-4|NA|NA|TRBJ1-2
TGTGCCAGCAGGCAATCTCCGGGCGGGGGCTACACCTTC
CASRQSPGGGYTF
>TRBV7-8|NA|NA|TRBJ1-1
TGTGCCAGCAGCTTAGTGGGAGGGCGGGCTGAAGCTTTCTTT
CASSLVGGRAEAFF
>TRBV4-3|NA|NA|TRBJ2-2
TGCGCCAGCAGCCAAGGTGGTAGAGGCACCGGGGAGCTGTTTTTT
CASSQGGRGTGELFF
>TRBV7-9|TRBD2|once|TRBJ2-1
TGTGCCACCAAAGGGGCGTTCGGGGGGGAGCAGTTCTTC
CATKGAFGGEQFF
>TRBV30|NA|NA|TRBJ2-5
TGTGCCTGGAGTGGGACCCGCGGGGCCCAGTACTTC
CAWSGTRGAQYF
>TRBV12-3/TRBV12-4|NA|NA|TRBJ2-5
TGTGCCAGTTCCACTGCTCGAGAGACCCAGTACTTC
CASSTARETQYF
>TRBV5-6|TRBD1|NA|TRBJ2-7
TGTGCCAGCAGCGATACAGGGGCCTACGAGCAGTACTTC
CASSDTGAYEQYF
>TRBV27|TRBD1|NA|TRBJ1-4
TGTGCCAGCCGACAGGGCGGTGAAAAACTGTTTTTT
CASRQGGEKLFF
>TRBV18|NA|NA|TRBJ1-1
TGTGCCAGCTCACAACACGAGGGTGCGTTAGCTGAAGCTTTCTTT
CASSQHEGALAEAFF
>TRBV4-3|TRBD1|NA|TRBJ1-4
TGCGCCAGCAGCCAAACCCAGGGGGGATTCGCAACTAATGAAAAACTGTTTTTT
CASSQTQGGFATNEKLFF
>TRBV7-9|TRBD1|NA|TRBJ1-4
TGTGCCAGCAGCATTCACGGGACAGATAATGAAAAACTGTTTTTT
CASSIHGTDNEKLFF
>TRBV12-3/TRBV12-4|NA|NA|TRBJ2-2
TGTGCCAGCACTCTCCTCCCAGCCGGGGAGCTGTTTTTT
CASTLLPAGELFF
>TRBV25-1|NA|NA|TRBJ1-2
TGTGCCAGCCGGGGTGGACAGCCCTATGGCTACACCTTC
CASRGGQPYGYTF
>TRBV27|TRBD1|NA|TRBJ2-1
TGTGCCAGCAGTCCCCAAACCGGGACAGGTTACAATGAGCAGTTCTTC
CASSPQTGTGYNEQFF
>TRBV3-1/TRBV3-2|NA|few|TRBJ1-5
TGTGCCAGCAGCCAAGTTCTGACAGAGAGCAATCAGCCCCAGCATTTT
CASSQVLTESNQPQHF
>TRBV7-9|NA|NA|TRBJ1-4
TGTGCCAGCAGCTTAGTGATCGGGGGAACAACTAATGAAAAACTGTTTTTT
CASSLVIGGTTNEKLFF
>TRBV5-8|NA|NA|TRBJ1-2
TGTGCCAGCAGCTTGATTGGTTCGGGTACCTTC
CASSLIGSGTF
>TRBV24-1|TRBD2|few|TRBJ2-3
TGTGCCACCAGTGACTGGGGACTAGCACGAGATACGCAGTATTTT
CATSDWGLARDTQYF
>TRBV10-3|NA|once|TRBJ2-5
TGTGCCATCAGTGAGTCGACTGAGACCCAGTACTTC
CAISESTETQYF
>TRBV15|NA|NA|TRBJ1-2
TGTGCCACCAGCCCAGGGCTTGACTATGGCTACACCTTC
CATSPGLDYGYTF